The present T cell receptor (beta chain) was sequenced within a study of blood T cell repertoires in COVID-19. V lost 4 bases, J lost 1 base, and 9 bases stayed unmatched. The CDR3 is 18 residues long. Germline assignment: CDR1 SEHNR and CDR2 FQNEAQ (reference sequence). The protocol was immunoSEQ multiplex PCR, while the TCRdb copy is restricted to in-frame clones and leaves out a portion. The sample has 150,000 to 200,000 clones, approximately 85% seen once; the top ten hold around 7.5%. The TCR comes from a woman aged 60-70 years with acute or convalescent COVID-19. The V call is TRBV7-9, the J call TRBJ2-3, with TRBD2 identical over 12 bases. Sequencing input: peripheral blood. The CDR3 DNA follows: TGTGCCAGCAGCTACGGGACTAGCGGGCTTGTAGGCACAGATACGCAGTATTTT. Translation: CASSYGTSGLVGTDTQYF.